These T cell receptor beta chains were read from a single sample in a study of human T cells and chemical hapten exposure. MiXCR, applied by TCRdb to the 5' RACE reads, yields one record per CDR3 protein. The sample holds tens of thousands of distinct CDR3 sequences, 7% to 8% seen once. The receptors were sampled from a male donor in good health. Both conserved end residues are part of each CDR3. D genes are given only for firm matches. The size entry is marked missing in some rows and otherwise reads once, few, many or a size class.

V gene	D gene	clone size	CDR3 length	J gene	CDR3 DNA	CDR3 protein
TRBV20-1	-	few	13	TRBJ1-6	TGCAGTGCTAGAGGTGGTACCAATTCACCCCTCCACTTT	CSARGGTNSPLHF
TRBV20-1	-	few	12	TRBJ1-1	TGCAGTGCTCCAAATCCCCCCCGCGAAGCTTTCTTT	CSAPNPPREAFF
TRBV29-1	-	many	14	TRBJ2-1	TGCAGCGTGATGTCGAGAGGGACCTACAATGAGCAGTTCTTC	CSVMSRGTYNEQFF
TRBV25-1	TRBD2	many	15	TRBJ2-1	TGTGCCAGCAGTGCGACTAGCGGGAATTTTGGTGAGCAGTTCTTC	CASSATSGNFGEQFF
TRBV12-3/TRBV12-4	TRBD2	-	16	TRBJ2-3	TGTGCCAGCAGTTTCGGCCTAGCGGGGGGGCAAGATACGCAGTATTTT	CASSFGLAGGQDTQYF
TRBV7-9	-	many	16	TRBJ2-3	TGTGCCAGCAGCTTAGCACCAGCCGGCCAAACAGATACGCAGTATTTT	CASSLAPAGQTDTQYF
TRBV12-3/TRBV12-4	TRBD1	many	16	TRBJ2-2	TGTGCCAGCACCCTCCGACAGGGAGAGGGCACCGGGGAGCTGTTTTTT	CASTLRQGEGTGELFF
TRBV14	TRBD1	-	17	TRBJ2-5	TGTGCCAGCAGCCAAGATCTAGGAGTTAACAGGGGAGAGACCCAGTACTTC	CASSQDLGVNRGETQYF
TRBV7-2	-	many	15	TRBJ2-7	TGTGCCAGCAGCTTAGAAGGGTCAGCCACCTACGAGCAGTACTTC	CASSLEGSATYEQYF
TRBV7-9	-	many	15	TRBJ2-3	TGTGCCAGCAGCTTATGGCAGGGCGGCACAGATACGCAGTATTTT	CASSLWQGGTDTQYF
TRBV12-3/TRBV12-4	TRBD1	few	14	TRBJ1-1	TGTGCCAGCAGTTTCCCAGGGGGCTTAACTGAAGCTTTCTTT	CASSFPGGLTEAFF
TRBV7-2	TRBD2	once	17	TRBJ2-1	TGTGCCAGCAGCCCTGGGACTAGCGGGGGCCTCTACAATGAGCAGTTCTTC	CASSPGTSGGLYNEQFF
TRBV13	TRBD2	-	20	TRBJ2-1	TGTGCCAGCAGCGCCCAAGGGCGGTCTAGCGGGAAAAGCTCCTACAATGAGCAGTTCTTC	CASSAQGRSSGKSSYNEQFF
TRBV6-6	-	many	15	TRBJ2-5	TGTGCCAGCAGTTCCACTGGGGGCTACCAAGAGACCCAGTACTTC	CASSSTGGYQETQYF
TRBV10-3	TRBD2	many	14	TRBJ2-3	TGTGCCATCACCAATAGCGGGGGGGCAGATACGCAGTATTTT	CAITNSGGADTQYF
TRBV12-3/TRBV12-4	-	few	14	TRBJ1-4	TGTGCCAGCAGTTTAGCCCCTGGGGTTGAAAAACTGTTTTTT	CASSLAPGVEKLFF
TRBV7-2	-	few	17	TRBJ1-1	TGTGCCAGCAGCCCGATCCTACCCGTTCTTATGAACACTGAAGCTTTCTTT	CASSPILPVLMNTEAFF
TRBV12-3/TRBV12-4	-	-	12	TRBJ2-1	TGTGCCAGCAGTTTTCTAGGGAATGAGCAGTTCTTC	CASSFLGNEQFF
TRBV3-1	TRBD1	many	14	TRBJ2-2	TGTGCCAGCAGCGCCCGACAGGGGATCGGGGAGCTGTTTTTT	CASSARQGIGELFF
TRBV7-2	-	many	14	TRBJ1-5	TGTGCCAGCAGCTTAGATTCGAACAATCAGCCCCAGCATTTT	CASSLDSNNQPQHF
TRBV3-1	-	many	14	TRBJ1-2	TGTGCCAGCAGCGGTGACGGTCTAGGGTATGGCTACACCTTC	CASSGDGLGYGYTF
TRBV20-1	-	many	15	TRBJ1-6	TGCAGTGCTAGACGGTCCCCTGCCTTTAATTCACCCCTCCACTTT	CSARRSPAFNSPLHF
TRBV4-3	TRBD1	few	17	TRBJ1-1	TGCGCCAGCAGCCAATTCAGGGGGCGTTGGGTGAACACTGAAGCTTTCTTT	CASSQFRGRWVNTEAFF
TRBV12-3/TRBV12-4	-	few	14	TRBJ2-7	TGTGCCAGCACTTTAAGCGGGCCCTCCTACGAGCAGTACTTC	CASTLSGPSYEQYF
TRBV12-3/TRBV12-4	TRBD2	-	20	TRBJ2-3	TGTGCCAGCAGGTTAGGAACTAGCGGGAGCCCCGGGGGCCGCACAGATACGCAGTATTTT	CASRLGTSGSPGGRTDTQYF